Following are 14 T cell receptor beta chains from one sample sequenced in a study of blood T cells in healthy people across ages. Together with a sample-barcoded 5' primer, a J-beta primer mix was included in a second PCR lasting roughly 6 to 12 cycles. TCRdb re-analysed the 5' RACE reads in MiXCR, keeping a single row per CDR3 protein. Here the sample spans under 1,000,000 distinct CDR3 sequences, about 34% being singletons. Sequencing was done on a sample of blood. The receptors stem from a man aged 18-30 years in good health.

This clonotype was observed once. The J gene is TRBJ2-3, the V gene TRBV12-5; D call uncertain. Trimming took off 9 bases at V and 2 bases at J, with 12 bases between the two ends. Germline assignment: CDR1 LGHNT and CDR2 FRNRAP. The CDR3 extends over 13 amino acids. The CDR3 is CARGPLPTDTQYF. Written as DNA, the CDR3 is TGTGCTAGGGGTCCCCTCCCCACAGATACGCAGTATTTT. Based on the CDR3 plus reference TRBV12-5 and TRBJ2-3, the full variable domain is DARVTQTPRHKVTEMGQEVTMRCQPILGHNTVFWYRQTMMQGLELLAYFRNRAPLDDSGMPKDRFSAEMPDATLATLKIQPSEPRDSAVYFCARGPLPTDTQYFGPGTRLTVL.

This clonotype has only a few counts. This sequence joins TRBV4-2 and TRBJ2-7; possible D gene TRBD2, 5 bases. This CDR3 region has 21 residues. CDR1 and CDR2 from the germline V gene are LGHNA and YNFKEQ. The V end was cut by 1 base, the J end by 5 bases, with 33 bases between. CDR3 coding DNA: TGTGCCAGCAGCCAAGCTGCGCTTTTTGGTAGGCAAGGACTGCCTCGGGACGAGCAGTACTTC. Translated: CASSQAALFGRQGLPRDEQYF.

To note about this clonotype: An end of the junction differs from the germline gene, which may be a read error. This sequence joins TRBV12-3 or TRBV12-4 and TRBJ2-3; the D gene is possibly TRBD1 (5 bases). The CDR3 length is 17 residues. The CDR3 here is CAISLRGGQVRTDTQYF. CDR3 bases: TGTGCCATCAGTTTAAGGGGTGGGCAGGTACGCACAGATACGCAGTATTTT.

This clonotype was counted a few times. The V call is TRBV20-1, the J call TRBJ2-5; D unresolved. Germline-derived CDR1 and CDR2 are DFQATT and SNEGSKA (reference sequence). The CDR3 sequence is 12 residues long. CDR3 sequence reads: CSAYHGQETQYF. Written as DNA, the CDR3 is TGCAGCGCCTATCACGGCCAAGAGACCCAGTACTTC.

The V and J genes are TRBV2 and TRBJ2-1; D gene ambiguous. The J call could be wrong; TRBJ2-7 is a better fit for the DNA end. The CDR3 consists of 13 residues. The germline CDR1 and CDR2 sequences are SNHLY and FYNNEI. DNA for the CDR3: TGTGCCAGCAGTTCCGGGTTCTACAATGAGCAGTACTTC. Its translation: CASSSGFYNEQYF.

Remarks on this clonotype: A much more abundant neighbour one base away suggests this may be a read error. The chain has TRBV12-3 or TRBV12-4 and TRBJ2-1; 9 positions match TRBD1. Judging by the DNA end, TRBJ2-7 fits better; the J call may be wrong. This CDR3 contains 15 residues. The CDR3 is CASRPTGGLRNEQYF. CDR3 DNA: TGTGCCAGCAGGCCTACAGGGGGCTTAAGGAATGAGCAGTACTTC.

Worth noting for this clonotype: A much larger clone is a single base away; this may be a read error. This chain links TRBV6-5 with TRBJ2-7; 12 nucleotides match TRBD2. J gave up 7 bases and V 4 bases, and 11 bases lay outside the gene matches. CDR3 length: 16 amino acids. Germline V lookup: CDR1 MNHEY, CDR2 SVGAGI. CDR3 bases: TGTGCCAGCAGTTTTGTGACTAGCGGGGGCTACAATGAGCAGTACTTC. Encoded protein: CASSFVTSGGYNEQYF.

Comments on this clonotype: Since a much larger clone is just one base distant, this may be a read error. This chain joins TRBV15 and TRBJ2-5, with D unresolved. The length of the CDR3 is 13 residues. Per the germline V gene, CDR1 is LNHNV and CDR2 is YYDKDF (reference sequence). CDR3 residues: CATTRSRVETQYF. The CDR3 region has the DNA TGTGCCACCACCAGATCCCGGGTGGAGACCCAGTACTTC.

The CDR3 DNA reads TGTGCCATCAGTGTGGGGCTTAATCAGCCCCAGCATTTT. The encoded protein is CAISVGLNQPQHF. This rearrangement joins TRBV10-3 to TRBJ1-5, with D possibly matching TRBD1 (5 bases). The germline V gene has CDR1 ENHRY and CDR2 SYGVKD. This CDR3 region has 13 residues. Trimming stripped 4 bases from V and 4 bases from J, with 8 bases between.

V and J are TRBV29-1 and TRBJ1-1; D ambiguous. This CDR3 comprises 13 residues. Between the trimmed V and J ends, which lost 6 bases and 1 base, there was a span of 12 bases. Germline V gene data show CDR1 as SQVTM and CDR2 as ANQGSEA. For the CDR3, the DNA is TGCAGCGTAACGCGGGGAGCGAACACTGAAGCTTTCTTT. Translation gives CSVTRGANTEAFF.

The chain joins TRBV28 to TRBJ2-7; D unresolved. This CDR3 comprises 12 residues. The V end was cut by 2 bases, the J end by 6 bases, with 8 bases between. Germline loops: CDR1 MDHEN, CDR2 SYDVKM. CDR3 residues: CASSLKAGEQYF. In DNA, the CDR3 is TGTGCCAGCAGTTTAAAAGCCGGCGAGCAGTACTTC.

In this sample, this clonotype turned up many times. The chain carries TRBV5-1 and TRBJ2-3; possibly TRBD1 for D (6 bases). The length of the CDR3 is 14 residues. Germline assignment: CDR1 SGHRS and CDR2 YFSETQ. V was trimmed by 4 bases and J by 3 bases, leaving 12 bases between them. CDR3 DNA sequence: TGCGCCAGCAGCACGCACCAGGGGACAGATACGCAGTATTTT. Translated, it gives CASSTHQGTDTQYF.

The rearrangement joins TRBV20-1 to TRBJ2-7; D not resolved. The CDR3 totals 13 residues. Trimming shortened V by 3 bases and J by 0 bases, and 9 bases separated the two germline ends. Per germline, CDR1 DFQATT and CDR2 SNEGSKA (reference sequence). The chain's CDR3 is CSARRQISYEQYF. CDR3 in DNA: TGCAGTGCTAGGAGGCAGATCTCCTACGAGCAGTACTTC.

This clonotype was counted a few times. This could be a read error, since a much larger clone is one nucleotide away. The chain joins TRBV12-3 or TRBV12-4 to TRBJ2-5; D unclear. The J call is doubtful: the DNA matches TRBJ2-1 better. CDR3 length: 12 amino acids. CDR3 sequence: CASSFLEETQFF. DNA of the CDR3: TGTGCCAGCAGTTTCTTGGAAGAGACCCAGTTCTTC.